These T cell receptor beta chains were read from a single sample in a study of blood T cell repertoires in COVID-19. Profiled with immunoSEQ multiplex PCR; TCRdb holds only in-frame clones, not every one. The repertoire consists of about 210,000 clones, with roughly 86% occurring once and the leading ten covering about 7.3%. Sequencing was carried out using peripheral blood. The receptors here all came from a woman between 45 and 60 years old with active or convalescent COVID-19. Each CDR3 is given with its conserved first and last residue. Each record gives: CDR3 length, clone size, J gene, V gene, D gene, CDR3 DNA, CDR3 protein. D genes are given only for firm matches. Clone size is not always given. Where it is, it says once, few, many or a class for expanded clones.

14 | - | TRBJ2-1 | TRBV9 | - | TGTGCCAGCAGCATAACCGGGAGCTACAATGAGCAGTTCTTC | CASSITGSYNEQFF
16 | - | TRBJ2-1 | TRBV28 | TRBD2 | TGTGCCAGCAGCGCTTTACTAGCGGGAACCTACAATGAGCAGTTCTTC | CASSALLAGTYNEQFF
11 | - | TRBJ1-3 | TRBV7-7 | - | TGTGCCAGCAGCTCGGGAAACACCATATATTTT | CASSSGNTIYF
13 | - | TRBJ1-1 | TRBV24-1 | - | TGTGCCACCAGTCAACAGGGAAACACTGAAGCTTTCTTT | CATSQQGNTEAFF
14 | few | TRBJ1-1 | TRBV7-2 | - | TGTGCCAGCAGCTCGGGGATCGGCTACACTGAAGCTTTCTTT | CASSSGIGYTEAFF
14 | - | TRBJ1-2 | TRBV28 | TRBD1 | TGTGCCAGCACTCGACAGGGGAGAAACTATGGCTACACCTTC | CASTRQGRNYGYTF
16 | once | TRBJ1-1 | TRBV5-1 | - | TGCGCCAGCGAATTAGGCCCTACAAGCGGTGGGACTGAAGCTTTCTTT | CASELGPTSGGTEAFF
11 | - | TRBJ2-1 | TRBV28 | - | TGTGCCAGCGGGACTCACAATGAGCAGTTCTTC | CASGTHNEQFF
15 | once | TRBJ2-1 | TRBV19 | TRBD2 | TGTGCCAGTAAGACCGGGAGGGCCGGCTACAATGAGCAGTTCTTC | CASKTGRAGYNEQFF
15 | - | TRBJ1-4 | TRBV5-1 | TRBD1 | TGCGCCAGCAGCTCGGGACAGGAGGGGCATGAAAAACTGTTTTTT | CASSSGQEGHEKLFF
14 | - | TRBJ1-1 | TRBV7-9 | TRBD1 | TGTGCCAGCAGCTTAGGACAGGGGGATACTGAAGCTTTCTTT | CASSLGQGDTEAFF
17 | - | TRBJ2-3 | TRBV28 | TRBD2 | TGTGCCAGCAGTCGTAGCGGGAGGGAGATTCTAGCAGATACGCAGTATTTT | CASSRSGREILADTQYF
13 | - | TRBJ2-5 | TRBV7-3 | - | TGTGCCAGCAGCTTACTACCCCAAGAGACCCAGTACTTC | CASSLLPQETQYF
20 | few | TRBJ1-4 | TRBV21-1 | - | TGTGCCAGCAGCACACCAGATTGGGGGGGAGAAGTTCGGACTAATGAAAAACTGTTTTTT | CASSTPDWGGEVRTNEKLFF
15 | - | TRBJ2-4 | TRBV6-5 | TRBD2 | TGTGCCAGCAGGCTGCTAGCGGGGGGGCAGAACATTCAGTACTTC | CASRLLAGGQNIQYF
15 | - | TRBJ2-3 | TRBV7-2 | TRBD2 | TGTGCCAGCAGCCTACTAGCGGGAGGTGCAGATACGCAGTATTTT | CASSLLAGGADTQYF
13 | - | TRBJ2-3 | TRBV2 | - | TGTGCCAGCAGTGACCAGGGCGGTGGTACGCAGTATTTT | CASSDQGGGTQYF
14 | - | TRBJ1-1 | TRBV5-1 | - | TGCGCCAGCAGCTTGGTCGCACAGAACACTGAAGCTTTCTTT | CASSLVAQNTEAFF
16 | - | TRBJ1-6 | TRBV7-6 | TRBD1 | TGTGCCAGCAGCCCTAGATGGACAGGGCGGGATTCACCCCTCCACTTT | CASSPRWTGRDSPLHF
14 | once | TRBJ1-5 | TRBV2 | - | TGTGCCAGCAGTGAATTGGGGGAGGATCAGCCCCAGCATTTT | CASSELGEDQPQHF
14 | - | TRBJ1-4 | TRBV6-5 | - | TGTGCCACAAACCCGCTAACAACTAATGAAAAACTGTTTTTT | CATNPLTTNEKLFF
17 | - | TRBJ2-2 | TRBV2 | TRBD2 | TGTGCCAGCAGTCTTGGGAGTGGCGGGAGGGACACCGGGGAGCTGTTTTTT | CASSLGSGGRDTGELFF
17 | - | TRBJ2-3 | TRBV7-9 | TRBD1 | TGTGCCAGCAGCTTAACGCAAGGACAGGGCAGCACAGATACGCAGTATTTT | CASSLTQGQGSTDTQYF
12 | - | TRBJ2-3 | TRBV9 | - | TGTGCCAGCGGGGGGAGCACAGATACGCAGTATTTT | CASGGSTDTQYF
14 | few | TRBJ1-1 | TRBV11-2 | - | TGTGCCAGCAGCTTAGCCGGCGGGTACACTGAAGCTTTCTTT | CASSLAGGYTEAFF
14 | - | TRBJ2-7 | TRBV28 | TRBD1 | TGTGCCAGCAGTATTAGACAGGGGAAGTACGAGCAGTACTTC | CASSIRQGKYEQYF
10 | - | TRBJ1-1 | TRBV20-1 | - | TGCAGTGCTAACGGTGGTGAAGCTTTCTTT | CSANGGEAFF
13 | few | TRBJ2-3 | TRBV6-5 | TRBD1 | TGTGCCAGCCGAGGGGGCCCCACAGATACGCAGTATTTT | CASRGGPTDTQYF
18 | once | TRBJ2-2 | TRBV28 | TRBD1 | TGTGCCAGCAGGTTGGGGACAGCCCCCGGGTGGGACACCGGGGAGCTGTTTTTT | CASRLGTAPGWDTGELFF
12 | - | TRBJ2-7 | TRBV2 | TRBD1 | TGTGCCAGCGGGACAGGGTGGAACGAGCAGTACTTC | CASGTGWNEQYF
14 | - | TRBJ1-4 | TRBV10-3 | - | TGTGCCATCTCTGGGGGCGGAACTAATGAAAAACTGTTTTTT | CAISGGGTNEKLFF
18 | - | TRBJ2-3 | TRBV4-2 | TRBD2 | TGTGCCAGCAGCCAATACGAGGGGACTAGCGGAAACACAGATACGCAGTATTTT | CASSQYEGTSGNTDTQYF
16 | - | TRBJ1-6 | TRBV5-4 | TRBD1 | TGTGCCAGCAGTTCCGGACAGGGGAGGAATAATTCACCCCTCCACTTT | CASSSGQGRNNSPLHF
14 | - | TRBJ1-2 | TRBV4-1 | - | TGCGCCAGCAGCCAAGGAGGGCTTGGGTCAGGCTACACCTTC | CASSQGGLGSGYTF
14 | - | TRBJ1-5 | TRBV11-2 | - | TGTGCCAGCGCGTCCGGGGCAGGGGATCAGCCCCAGCATTTT | CASASGAGDQPQHF
12 | - | TRBJ2-1 | TRBV2 | - | TGTGCCAGCAGTGACGGGGGAGGTGAGCAGTTCTTC | CASSDGGGEQFF
14 | - | TRBJ1-2 | TRBV5-1 | - | TGCGCCAGCAGCTTGGCTCCGGGAAACTATGGCTACACCTTC | CASSLAPGNYGYTF
15 | - | TRBJ1-4 | TRBV18 | - | TGTGCCAGCTCACCATTTAGCGGCTTGAATGAAAAACTGTTTTTT | CASSPFSGLNEKLFF
12 | - | TRBJ1-1 | TRBV2 | - | TGTGCCAGCAGTGAAGAGGGGGTTGTGGCTTTCTTT | CASSEEGVVAFF
14 | once | TRBJ2-2 | TRBV6-4 | - | TGTGCCAGCAGTGCTAGCGATGGCACCGGGGAGCTGTTTTTT | CASSASDGTGELFF
13 | - | TRBJ1-5 | TRBV28 | - | TGTGCCAGCCGAGACAGGTCCTATCAGCCCCAGCATTTT | CASRDRSYQPQHF
16 | - | TRBJ1-4 | TRBV5-1 | - | TGCGCCAGCAGCTTGGATTCGGGGGGGATTAATGAAAAACTGTTTTTT | CASSLDSGGINEKLFF
15 | - | TRBJ2-7 | TRBV7-9 | TRBD1 | TGTGCCAGCAGCCTGGGACAGGGGAATAGGTACGAGCAGTACTTC | CASSLGQGNRYEQYF
11 | - | TRBJ2-7 | TRBV29-1 | - | TGCAGCGTTGACACAGGATACGAGCAGTACTTC | CSVDTGYEQYF
12 | - | TRBJ1-5 | TRBV2 | - | TGTGCCAGCAGATCTGATACAGACATCCAGCATTTT | CASRSDTDIQHF
13 | - | TRBJ1-3 | TRBV11-2 | - | TGTGCCAGCAGCTTAAGCTCAGGAAACACCATATATTTT | CASSLSSGNTIYF
15 | - | TRBJ1-6 | TRBV10-2 | TRBD1 | TGCGCCAGTCAGTCGCAAGGGGGCGCGAATTCACCCCTCCACTTT | CASQSQGGANSPLHF
17 | - | TRBJ1-6 | TRBV27 | TRBD1 | TGTGCCAGCAGCCCCCCCATTCTCCGGGACAGGGATATACCCCTCCACTTT | CASSPPILRDRDIPLHF
15 | once | TRBJ2-7 | TRBV3-1/TRBV3-2 | TRBD2 | TGTGCCAGCAGCCAAACGGGTAGCGGGTCCTACGAGCAGTACTTC | CASSQTGSGSYEQYF
14 | - | TRBJ2-1 | TRBV3-1/TRBV3-2 | - | TGTGCCAGCAGCCAGTATGTGACGAGGAATGAGCAGTTCTTC | CASSQYVTRNEQFF